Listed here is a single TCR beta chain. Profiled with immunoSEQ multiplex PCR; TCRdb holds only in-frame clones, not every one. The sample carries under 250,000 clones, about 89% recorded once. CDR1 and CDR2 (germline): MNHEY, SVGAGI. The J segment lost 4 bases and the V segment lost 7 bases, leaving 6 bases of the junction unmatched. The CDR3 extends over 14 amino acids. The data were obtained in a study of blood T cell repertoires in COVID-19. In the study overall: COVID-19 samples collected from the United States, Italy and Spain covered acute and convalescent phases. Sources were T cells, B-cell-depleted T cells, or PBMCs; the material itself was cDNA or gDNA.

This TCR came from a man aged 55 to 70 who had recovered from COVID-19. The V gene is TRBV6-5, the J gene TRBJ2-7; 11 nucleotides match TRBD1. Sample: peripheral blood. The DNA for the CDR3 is TGTGCCAGCATACTGGACAGGGGGCGTTACGAGCAGTACTTC. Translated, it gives CASILDRGRYEQYF.